This TCR beta chain was sequenced during a study of blood T cell repertoires in COVID-19. Study-level information: Samples representing acute and convalescent COVID-19 were sourced from the United States, Italy and Spain.

This clone came up a few times. The junction had 2 bases not matched to a gene; V was cut back by 6 bases and J by 1 base. CDR3 size: 13 residues. Germline assignment: CDR1 MNHEY and CDR2 SVGAGI. The table came from immunoSEQ multiplex PCR; TCRdb's copy has only in-frame clones and leaves some out. This sample has approximately 430,000 clones, with 75% to 90% found just once. The chain links TRBV6-5 to TRBJ2-7; 8 nucleotides line up with TRBD1. The clonotype was recovered from a woman aged 25 to 39 with active or convalescent COVID-19. The sample consisted of peripheral blood. The CDR3 DNA reads TGTGCCAGCAGACAGGGGGTATCCTACGAGCAGTACTTC. It codes for CASRQGVSYEQYF.